This is a list of T cell receptor beta chains from one sample in a study of regulatory T cells in long-lasting Graves disease. MiXCR, run by TCRdb on the multiplex PCR reads, gives a single entry per CDR3 protein. The table has hundreds of thousands of distinct CDR3 sequences, around 17% seen once; the top ten hold around a sixth. These data also featured in a second study, about T cells in Graves' hyperthyroidism and ophthalmopathy.

Specimen: peripheral blood mononuclear cells (PBMCs), collected at new diagnosis, from a patient treated with antithyroid drugs. The receptor source for this set is a woman aged 30 to 39 with Graves disease. Both conserved end residues are part of each CDR3. Each record gives: D gene, clone size, V gene, J gene, CDR3 protein, CDR3 DNA. A D gene is named only where the DNA matches it firmly. Size tells how often a clone was seen (once, few, many) or the class of an expanded clone, and some rows leave it out.

D: -
size: many
V: TRBV3-1
J: TRBJ2-7
CDR3: CASSQVSSAAYEQYF
DNA: TGTGCCAGCAGCCAAGTAAGTAGCGCAGCCTACGAGCAGTACTTC

D: TRBD1
size: -
V: TRBV30
J: TRBJ2-3
CDR3: CAWKHRGLDTQYF
DNA: TGTGCCTGGAAACACAGGGGTTTAGATACGCAGTATTTT

D: TRBD2
size: few
V: TRBV13
J: TRBJ2-7
CDR3: CASSWGGGEDYEQYF
DNA: TGTGCCAGCAGCTGGGGGGGTGGGGAGGACTACGAGCAGTACTTC

D: TRBD2
size: many
V: TRBV30
J: TRBJ2-5
CDR3: CAWRVGTSGQETQYF
DNA: TGTGCCTGGAGGGTGGGGACTAGCGGACAAGAGACCCAGTACTTC

D: -
size: -
V: TRBV25-1
J: TRBJ1-6
CDR3: CASSETTVLSSPLHF
DNA: TGTGCCAGCAGTGAAACTACAGTCCTAAGTTCACCCCTCCACTTT

D: TRBD1
size: -
V: TRBV11-2
J: TRBJ2-6
CDR3: CATRDRDPGANVLTF
DNA: TGTGCCACGCGGGACAGGGACCCTGGGGCCAACGTCCTGACTTTC

D: -
size: many
V: TRBV7-2
J: TRBJ2-3
CDR3: CASSSQGRGTDTQYF
DNA: TGTGCCAGCAGCTCTCAGGGGAGGGGCACAGATACGCAGTATTTT

D: -
size: -
V: TRBV9
J: TRBJ2-7
CDR3: CASSSGEAYEQYF
DNA: TGTGCCAGCAGCTCGGGGGAGGCCTACGAGCAGTACTTC

D: TRBD1
size: many
V: TRBV6-1
J: TRBJ1-1
CDR3: CASSVPGDRLNTEAFF
DNA: TGTGCCAGCAGTGTCCCTGGGGACAGGCTGAACACTGAAGCTTTCTTT

D: -
size: many
V: TRBV7-2
J: TRBJ2-1
CDR3: CASSLRLRTFSYNEQFF
DNA: TGTGCCAGCAGCTTAAGGCTGAGGACCTTCTCCTACAATGAGCAGTTCTTC

D: -
size: -
V: TRBV20-1
J: TRBJ1-2
CDR3: CSAKSELIYGYTF
DNA: TGCAGTGCAAAATCCGAACTGATCTATGGCTACACCTTC

D: TRBD1
size: many
V: TRBV20-1
J: TRBJ1-2
CDR3: CSARAGGQGRAYGYTF
DNA: TGCAGTGCTAGAGCCGGGGGACAGGGGAGGGCCTATGGCTACACCTTC

D: TRBD2
size: few
V: TRBV27
J: TRBJ2-1
CDR3: CASGPGLAGREQFF
DNA: TGTGCCAGCGGACCGGGACTAGCGGGTCGTGAGCAGTTCTTC

D: TRBD1
size: few
V: TRBV9
J: TRBJ2-6
CDR3: CASSPLDRILIGANVLTF
DNA: TGTGCCAGCAGCCCTTTGGACAGGATCCTCATTGGGGCCAACGTCCTGACTTTC

D: TRBD2
size: -
V: TRBV7-9
J: TRBJ2-2
CDR3: CASSSQAGRGFTGELFF
DNA: TGTGCCAGCAGCTCACAGGCCGGGCGGGGGTTCACCGGGGAGCTGTTTTTT

D: TRBD2
size: few
V: TRBV25-1
J: TRBJ2-3
CDR3: CASRQSTLAGPTDTQYF
DNA: TGTGCCAGCCGCCAAAGCACCCTAGCGGGCCCCACAGATACGCAGTATTTT

D: -
size: many
V: TRBV30
J: TRBJ1-1
CDR3: CAWSVSYTEAFF
DNA: TGTGCCTGGAGTGTCTCGTACACTGAAGCTTTCTTT

D: -
size: -
V: TRBV14
J: TRBJ1-3
CDR3: CASSQGIYRSYGNTIYF
DNA: TGTGCCAGCAGCCAAGGTATATATCGGTCCTATGGAAACACCATATATTTT

D: TRBD2
size: few
V: TRBV6-2/TRBV6-3
J: TRBJ2-3
CDR3: CASTRPRTSGLTDTQYF
DNA: TGTGCCAGCACCCGCCCTCGGACTAGCGGACTCACAGATACGCAGTATTTT

D: -
size: few
V: TRBV19
J: TRBJ2-1
CDR3: CASSSSMWGQVKNEQFF
DNA: TGTGCCAGTAGCTCCTCGATGTGGGGTCAGGTAAAAAATGAGCAGTTCTTC

D: -
size: many
V: TRBV10-2
J: TRBJ2-3
CDR3: CASSYTADTQYF
DNA: TGCGCCAGCAGTTACACAGCAGATACGCAGTATTTT

D: -
size: few
V: TRBV12-3/TRBV12-4
J: TRBJ1-2
CDR3: CASSLQYRNYGYTF
DNA: TGTGCCAGCAGTTTGCAGTACAGGAACTATGGCTACACCTTC

D: -
size: few
V: TRBV6-1
J: TRBJ2-7
CDR3: CASRLGVVGLSYEQYF
DNA: TGTGCCAGCAGACTCGGTGTCGTTGGACTATCCTACGAGCAGTACTTC

D: -
size: few
V: TRBV7-9
J: TRBJ2-7
CDR3: CASSGFGVREWAYEQYF
DNA: TGTGCCAGCAGCGGGTTTGGCGTAAGGGAGTGGGCTTACGAGCAGTACTTC

D: TRBD1
size: many
V: TRBV6-2/TRBV6-3
J: TRBJ1-2
CDR3: CASTTRQGPDGYTF
DNA: TGTGCCAGCACCACAAGACAGGGCCCCGATGGCTACACCTTC

D: -
size: many
V: TRBV28
J: TRBJ1-2
CDR3: CASSLPTRRGYTF
DNA: TGTGCCAGCAGCTTACCCACTAGACGGGGCTACACCTTC

D: TRBD1
size: few
V: TRBV11-2
J: TRBJ2-5
CDR3: CATRWDREVETQYF
DNA: TGTGCCACCCGCTGGGACAGGGAGGTAGAGACCCAGTACTTC

D: TRBD2
size: many
V: TRBV5-1
J: TRBJ2-1
CDR3: CASSLAGGGYNEQFF
DNA: TGTGCCAGCAGCTTAGCTGGCGGGGGCTACAATGAGCAGTTCTTC

D: TRBD1
size: many
V: TRBV28
J: TRBJ1-5
CDR3: CASSPDRGRPQHF
DNA: TGTGCCAGCAGTCCCGACAGGGGGCGGCCCCAGCATTTT

D: -
size: -
V: TRBV27
J: TRBJ2-5
CDR3: CAGKFVGRETQYF
DNA: TGTGCCGGCAAGTTCGTGGGGCGGGAGACCCAGTACTTC

D: -
size: -
V: TRBV19
J: TRBJ2-3
CDR3: CASSIRSSGTSSSTDTQYF
DNA: TGTGCCAGTAGTATTCGGAGCTCCGGGACTTCCTCTAGCACAGATACGCAGTATTTT

D: TRBD1
size: -
V: TRBV29-1
J: TRBJ1-1
CDR3: CSVDPPRTGGLEAFF
DNA: TGCAGCGTTGATCCCCCGCGGACAGGGGGCCTTGAAGCTTTCTTT

D: TRBD2
size: many
V: TRBV28
J: TRBJ2-3
CDR3: CASRGTSGWGDTQYF
DNA: TGTGCCAGCAGGGGGACTAGCGGATGGGGAGATACGCAGTATTTT

D: -
size: once
V: TRBV9
J: TRBJ2-5
CDR3: CASSVAPEGLETQYF
DNA: TGTGCCAGCAGCGTCGCCCCCGAGGGGTTGGAGACCCAGTACTTC

D: -
size: -
V: TRBV7-2
J: TRBJ1-6
CDR3: CASSLERSWGTYNSPLHF
DNA: TGTGCCAGCAGCTTAGAGAGGTCCTGGGGGACCTATAATTCACCCCTCCACTTT

D: TRBD2
size: many
V: TRBV6-1
J: TRBJ2-1
CDR3: CASSPGLRSYNEQFF
DNA: TGTGCCAGCAGTCCGGGACTACGCTCCTACAATGAGCAGTTCTTC

D: -
size: -
V: TRBV12-3/TRBV12-4
J: TRBJ2-1
CDR3: CASSRSAGAINEQFF
DNA: TGTGCCAGCAGCCGATCCGCCGGGGCCATAAATGAGCAGTTCTTC